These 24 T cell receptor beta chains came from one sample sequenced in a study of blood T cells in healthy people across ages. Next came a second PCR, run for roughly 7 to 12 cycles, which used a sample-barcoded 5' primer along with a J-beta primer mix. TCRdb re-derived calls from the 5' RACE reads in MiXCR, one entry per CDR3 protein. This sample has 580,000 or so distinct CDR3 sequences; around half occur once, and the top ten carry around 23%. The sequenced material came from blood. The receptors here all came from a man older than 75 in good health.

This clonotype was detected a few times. CDR3 DNA: TGTGCCAGCAGCCCACCCGGACTGGCAAGAGTAACAGATACGCAGTATTTT. It codes for CASSPPGLARVTDTQYF. The chain recombines TRBV28 with TRBJ2-3, with a weak D call TRBD2 (5 bases). The CDR3 has 17 residues. Between the trimmed V and J ends, which lost 6 bases and 3 bases, there was a span of 22 bases. The germline gives CDR1 MDHEN, CDR2 SYDVKM.

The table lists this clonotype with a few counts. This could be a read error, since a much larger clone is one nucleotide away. CDR3 protein: CASSYAQGTLHEQFF. Here the CDR3 DNA reads TGTGCCAGCAGTTACGCACAGGGGACACTGCATGAGCAGTTCTTC. The rearrangement links TRBV6-5 to TRBJ2-1; 7 positions match TRBD1. The germline V gene has CDR1 MNHEY and CDR2 SVGAGI. The CDR3 sequence is 15 residues long. J gave up 8 bases and V 2 bases, and 9 bases lay outside the gene matches.

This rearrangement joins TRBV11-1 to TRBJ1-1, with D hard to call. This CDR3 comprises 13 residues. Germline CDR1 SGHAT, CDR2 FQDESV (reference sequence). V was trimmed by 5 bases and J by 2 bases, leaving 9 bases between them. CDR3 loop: CASSPRKNTEAFF. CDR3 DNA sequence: TGTGCCAGCAGCCCCAGGAAAAACACTGAAGCTTTCTTT.

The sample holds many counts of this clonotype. CDR3 residues: CASSSPGTSAAEQFF. CDR3 DNA: TGTGCCAGCAGTTCCCCCGGGACTAGCGCGGCTGAGCAGTTCTTC. J is TRBJ2-1 and V is TRBV6-6; 10 bases align to TRBD2. The junction had 9 bases not matched to a gene; V was cut back by 4 bases and J by 9 bases. This CDR3 has 15 amino acids. Germline CDR1 is MNHNY and CDR2 is SVGAGI (reference sequence).

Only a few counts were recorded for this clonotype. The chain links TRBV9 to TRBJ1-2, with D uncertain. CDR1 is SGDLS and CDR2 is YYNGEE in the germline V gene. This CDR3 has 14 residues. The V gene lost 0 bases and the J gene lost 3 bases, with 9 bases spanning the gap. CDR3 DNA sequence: TGTGCCAGCAGCGTAGAGGCAGGCGACTATGGCTACACCTTC. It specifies CASSVEAGDYGYTF.

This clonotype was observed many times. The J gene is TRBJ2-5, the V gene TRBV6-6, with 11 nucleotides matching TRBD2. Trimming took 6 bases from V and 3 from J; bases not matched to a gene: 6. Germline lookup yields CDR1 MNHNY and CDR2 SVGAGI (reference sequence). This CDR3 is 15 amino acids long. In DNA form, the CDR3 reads TGTGCCAGCAGAGACCGACTAGCGGGGAAAGAGACCCAGTACTTC. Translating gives CASRDRLAGKETQYF.

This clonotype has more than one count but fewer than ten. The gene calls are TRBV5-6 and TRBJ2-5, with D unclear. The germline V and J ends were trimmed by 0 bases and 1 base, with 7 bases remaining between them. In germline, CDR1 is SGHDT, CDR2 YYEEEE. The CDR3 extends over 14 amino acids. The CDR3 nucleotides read TGTGCCAGCAGCTTGGGCTATCCCCAAGAGACCCAGTACTTC. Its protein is CASSLGYPQETQYF.

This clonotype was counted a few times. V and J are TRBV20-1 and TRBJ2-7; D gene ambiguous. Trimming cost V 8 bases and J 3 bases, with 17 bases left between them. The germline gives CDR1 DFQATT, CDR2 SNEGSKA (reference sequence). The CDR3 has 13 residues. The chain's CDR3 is CSTAPSSSYEQYF. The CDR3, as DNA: TGCAGTACCGCCCCCTCAAGTAGCTACGAGCAGTACTTC.

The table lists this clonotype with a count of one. For the CDR3, the DNA is TGCAGTGCTAGAGGGACTAGCGGGAGGTCCAACTACAATGAGCAGTACTTC. Amino acids: CSARGTSGRSNYNEQYF. The chain has TRBV20-1 and TRBJ2-5, with 14 bases fitting TRBD2. This CDR3 is 17 amino acids long. J gave up 11 bases and V 1 base, and 15 bases lay outside the gene matches. Germline CDR1 DFQATT, CDR2 SNEGSKA (reference sequence).

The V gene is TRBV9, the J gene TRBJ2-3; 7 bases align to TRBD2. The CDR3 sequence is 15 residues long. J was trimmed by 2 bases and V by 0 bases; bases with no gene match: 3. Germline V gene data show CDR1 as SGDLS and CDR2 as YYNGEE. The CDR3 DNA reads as TGTGCCAGCAGCGTAGGAAGCGGGGCCACAGATACGCAGTATTTT. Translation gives CASSVGSGATDTQYF.

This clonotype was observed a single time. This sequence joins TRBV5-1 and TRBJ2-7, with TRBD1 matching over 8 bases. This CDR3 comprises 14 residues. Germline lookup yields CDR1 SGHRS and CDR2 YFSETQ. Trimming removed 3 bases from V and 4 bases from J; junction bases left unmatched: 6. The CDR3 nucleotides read TGCGCCAGCAGCTCGGACAGGGCCGGATACGAGCAGTACTTC. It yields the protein CASSSDRAGYEQYF.

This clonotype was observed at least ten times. The CDR3 nucleotides are TGCAGCGTGACTTCGACAGGGGGCATCGGTGTAGAGACCCAGTACTTC. It is translated as CSVTSTGGIGVETQYF. The chain uses TRBV29-1 and TRBJ2-5, with TRBD1 identical over 10 bases. Germline CDR1 and CDR2: SQVTM and ANQGSEA. The CDR3 spans 16 residues. Trimming at V came to 6 bases and at J to 4 bases, leaving 14 bases not matched to a gene.

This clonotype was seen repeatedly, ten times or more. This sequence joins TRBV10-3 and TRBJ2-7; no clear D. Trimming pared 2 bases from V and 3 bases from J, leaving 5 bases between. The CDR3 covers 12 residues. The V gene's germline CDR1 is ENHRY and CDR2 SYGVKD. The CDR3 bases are TGTGCCATCAGTGAGGCTGGCTACGAGCAGTACTTC. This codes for CAISEAGYEQYF.

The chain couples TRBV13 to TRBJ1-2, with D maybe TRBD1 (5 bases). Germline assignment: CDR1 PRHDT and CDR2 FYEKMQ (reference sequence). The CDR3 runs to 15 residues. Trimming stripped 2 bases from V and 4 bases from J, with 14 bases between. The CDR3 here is CASSLQTGRIYGYTF. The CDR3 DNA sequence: TGTGCCAGCAGCTTACAAACAGGACGGATCTATGGCTACACCTTC.

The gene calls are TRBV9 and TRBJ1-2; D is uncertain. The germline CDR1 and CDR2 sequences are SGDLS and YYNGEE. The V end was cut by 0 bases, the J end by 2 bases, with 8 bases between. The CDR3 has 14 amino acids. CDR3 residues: CASSVAWPNYGYTF. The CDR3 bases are TGTGCCAGCAGCGTAGCTTGGCCCAACTATGGCTACACCTTC.

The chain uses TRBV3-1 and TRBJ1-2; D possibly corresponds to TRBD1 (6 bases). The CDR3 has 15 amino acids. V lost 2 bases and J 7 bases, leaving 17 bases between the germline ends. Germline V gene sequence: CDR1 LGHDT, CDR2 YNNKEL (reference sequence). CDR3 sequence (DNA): TGTGCCAGCAGCCAAAAAGGGGCAGGGGAGGTTGGCTACACCTTC. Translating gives CASSQKGAGEVGYTF.

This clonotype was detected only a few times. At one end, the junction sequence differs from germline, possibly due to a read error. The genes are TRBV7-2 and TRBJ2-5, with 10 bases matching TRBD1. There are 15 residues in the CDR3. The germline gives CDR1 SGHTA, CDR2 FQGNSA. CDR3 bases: TGTGCCAGCAGCCTAGCCGGGACAGGGGAAGAGACCCAGTACTTC. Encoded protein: CASSLAGTGEETQYF.

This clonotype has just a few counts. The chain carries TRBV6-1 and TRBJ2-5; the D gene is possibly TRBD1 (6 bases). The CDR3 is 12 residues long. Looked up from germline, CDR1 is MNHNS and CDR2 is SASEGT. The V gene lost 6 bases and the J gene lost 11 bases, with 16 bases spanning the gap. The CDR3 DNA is TGTGCCAGCAGCGGACAGTACCAAGAGCAGTACTTC. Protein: CASSGQYQEQYF.

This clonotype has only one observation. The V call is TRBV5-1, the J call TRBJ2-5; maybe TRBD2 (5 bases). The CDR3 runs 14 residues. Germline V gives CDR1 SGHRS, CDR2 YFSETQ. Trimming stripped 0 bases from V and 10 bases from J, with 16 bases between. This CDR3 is CASSLAGVPPDQYF. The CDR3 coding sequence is TGCGCCAGCAGCTTGGCCGGGGTCCCTCCGGACCAGTACTTC. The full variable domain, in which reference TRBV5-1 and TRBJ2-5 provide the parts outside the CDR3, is KAGVTQTPRYLIKTRGQQVTLSCSPISGHRSVSWYQQTPGQGLQFLFEYFSETQRNKGNFPGRFSGRQFSNSRSEMNVSTLELGDSALYLCASSLAGVPPDQYFGPGTRLLVL.

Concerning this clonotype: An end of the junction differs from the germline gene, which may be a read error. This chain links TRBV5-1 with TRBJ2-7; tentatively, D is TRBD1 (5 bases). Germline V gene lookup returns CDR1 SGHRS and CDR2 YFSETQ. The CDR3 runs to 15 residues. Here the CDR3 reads CVSSFGPGNSYEQYF. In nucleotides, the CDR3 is TGCGTCAGCAGCTTCGGTCCAGGGAACTCCTACGAGCAGTACTTC.

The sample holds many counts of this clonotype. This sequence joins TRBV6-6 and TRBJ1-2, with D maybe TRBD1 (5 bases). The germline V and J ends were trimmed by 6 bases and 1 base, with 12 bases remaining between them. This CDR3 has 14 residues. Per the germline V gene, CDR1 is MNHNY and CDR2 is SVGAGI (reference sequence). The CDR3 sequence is CASSETDLNYGYTF. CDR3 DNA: TGTGCCAGCAGCGAGACAGATCTTAACTATGGCTACACCTTC.

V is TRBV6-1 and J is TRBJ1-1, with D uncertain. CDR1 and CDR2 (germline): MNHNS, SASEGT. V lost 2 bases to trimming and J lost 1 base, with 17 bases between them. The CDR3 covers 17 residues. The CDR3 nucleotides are TGTGCCAGCAGTGAACCCCGCCAGGAGCGGTGGAACACTGAAGCTTTCTTT. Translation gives CASSEPRQERWNTEAFF.

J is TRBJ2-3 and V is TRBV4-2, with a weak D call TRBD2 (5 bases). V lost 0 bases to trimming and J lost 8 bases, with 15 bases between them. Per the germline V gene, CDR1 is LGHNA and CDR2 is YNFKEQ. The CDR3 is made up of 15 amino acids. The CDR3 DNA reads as TGTGCCAGCAGCCAAGATACAAATATGGGGAGTACGCAGTATTTT. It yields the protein CASSQDTNMGSTQYF.

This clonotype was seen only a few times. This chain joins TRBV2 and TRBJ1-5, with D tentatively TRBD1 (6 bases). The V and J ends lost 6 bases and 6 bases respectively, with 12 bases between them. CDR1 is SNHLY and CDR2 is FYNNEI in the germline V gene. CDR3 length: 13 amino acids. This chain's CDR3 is CASSPRGGQPQHF. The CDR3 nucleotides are TGTGCCAGCAGCCCACGAGGGGGTCAGCCCCAGCATTTT.